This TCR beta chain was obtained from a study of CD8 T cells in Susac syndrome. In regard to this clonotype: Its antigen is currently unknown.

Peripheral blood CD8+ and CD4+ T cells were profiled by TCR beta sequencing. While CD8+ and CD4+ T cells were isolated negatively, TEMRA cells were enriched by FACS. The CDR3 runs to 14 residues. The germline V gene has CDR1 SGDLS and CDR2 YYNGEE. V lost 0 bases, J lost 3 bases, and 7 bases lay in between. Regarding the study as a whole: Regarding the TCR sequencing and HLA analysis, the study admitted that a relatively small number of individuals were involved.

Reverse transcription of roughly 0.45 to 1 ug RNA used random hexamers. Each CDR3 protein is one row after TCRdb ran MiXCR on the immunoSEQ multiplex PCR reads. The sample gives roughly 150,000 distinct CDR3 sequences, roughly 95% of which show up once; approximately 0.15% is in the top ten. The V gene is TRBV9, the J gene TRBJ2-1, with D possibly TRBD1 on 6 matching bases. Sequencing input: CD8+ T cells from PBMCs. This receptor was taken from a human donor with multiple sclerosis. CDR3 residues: CASSVGTDYNEQFF. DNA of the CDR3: TGTGCCAGCAGCGTAGGGACAGACTACAATGAGCAGTTCTTC.